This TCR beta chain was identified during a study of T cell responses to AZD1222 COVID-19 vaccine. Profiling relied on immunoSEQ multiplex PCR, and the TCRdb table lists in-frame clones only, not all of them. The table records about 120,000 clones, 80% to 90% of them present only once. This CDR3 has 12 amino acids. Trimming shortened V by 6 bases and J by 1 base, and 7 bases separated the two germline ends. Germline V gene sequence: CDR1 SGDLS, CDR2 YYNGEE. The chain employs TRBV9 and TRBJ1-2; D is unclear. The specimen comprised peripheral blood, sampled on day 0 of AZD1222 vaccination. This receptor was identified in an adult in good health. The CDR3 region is CASNKDNYGYTF. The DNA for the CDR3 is TGTGCCAGCAATAAGGATAACTATGGCTACACCTTC. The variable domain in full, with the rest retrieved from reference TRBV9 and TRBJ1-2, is DSGVTQTPKHLITATGQRVTLRCSPRSGDLSVYWYQQSLDQGLQFLIQYYNGEERAKGNILERFSAQQFPDLHSELNLSSLELGDSALYFCASNKDNYGYTFGSGTRLTVV.